This T cell receptor beta chain was sequenced in a study of blood T cells in healthy people across ages. A J-beta primer mix and a sample-barcoded 5' primer were used in a second PCR of about 6 to 12 cycles. Using its own MiXCR run on the 5' RACE reads, TCRdb lists one record per CDR3 protein. The sample yields roughly 1.5 million distinct CDR3 sequences, 35% to 45% seen once. Sequenced input: blood. This sequence was found in a woman between 18 and 30 years old in good health.

CDR3 coding DNA: TGTGCCAGCAGCTTAGTCCCAGTTTTGCAGCCCCAGCATTTT. Its translation is CASSLVPVLQPQHF. This rearrangement joins TRBV7-2 to TRBJ1-5; D not certain. Germline-derived CDR1 and CDR2 are SGHTA and FQGNSA. The CDR3 has 14 amino acids. The V end was cut by 1 base, the J end by 7 bases, with 11 bases between.